This section outlines one TCR beta chain sequence together with its context. Antigen: not known. This specimen belongs to a study of cytomegalovirus exposure and HLA in healthy donors. Whole-study findings and limits: The authors listed roughly 150 TCR beta chains as cytomegalovirus-associated. The dataset shows that most TCR sequences were rare, while some public TCRs occurred in many donors.

V lost 0 bases to trimming and J lost 5 bases; unmatched junction nucleotides: 4. The CDR3 runs 14 residues. CDR1 is SGHRS, CDR2 YFSETQ, per germline. In the PCR, 60 Vbeta and 13 Jbeta primers were used. Produced via immunoSEQ multiplex PCR; TCRdb's table is partial and in-frame only. The sample holds under 75,000 clones, over 70% seen once. The receptor was derived from a human donor in good health. What was sequenced was PBMCs. The chain is built from TRBV5-1 and TRBJ1-1; the match to TRBD1 covers 7 bases. CDR3 nucleotide sequence: TGCGCCAGCAGCTTGGAGGGGGCGAGGACTGAAGCTTTCTTT. Residues: CASSLEGARTEAFF. The whole variable domain, remainder taken from reference TRBV5-1 and TRBJ1-1, is KAGVTQTPRYLIKTRGQQVTLSCSPISGHRSVSWYQQTPGQGLQFLFEYFSETQRNKGNFPGRFSGRQFSNSRSEMNVSTLELGDSALYLCASSLEGARTEAFFGQGTRLTVV.